This entry is about one TCR beta chain. These data come from a study of shared clonotypes between healthy human individuals. The data were produced by immunoSEQ multiplex PCR, yet TCRdb's version contains in-frame clones alone and is incomplete. The sample includes approximately 980,000 clones, around 80% of them seen just once. The CDR3 has 14 residues. V was shortened by 6 bases and J by 2 bases, with 12 bases between the two germline ends. CDR1 and CDR2 (germline): SNHLY, FYNNEI. The sample comprised memory CD4+ T cells sorted from blood. Subset of the sample: CD45RA-negative fraction. The clonotype originates from a young man in good health. The chain combines TRBV2 with TRBJ2-3; either TRBD1 or TRBD2 may supply D (5 bases each). The CDR3 DNA reads as TGTGCCAGCAGGCCGGGACCCACCACAGATACGCAGTATTTT. Translating gives CASRPGPTTDTQYF. The entire variable domain, with the rest obtained from reference TRBV2 and TRBJ2-3, is as follows: EPEVTQTPSHQVTQMGQEVILRCVPISNHLYFYWYRQILGQKVEFLVSFYNNEISEKSEIFDDQFSVERPDGSNFTLKIRSTKLEDSAMYFCASRPGPTTDTQYFGPGTRLTVL.